This TCR beta chain derives from a study of CD8+ T cells in alopecia areata. This clone has more than one count but fewer than ten. Its target is not known. The CDR3 loop spans 15 amino acids. V was cut by 0 bases and J by 5 bases, with 15 bases left in between. Germline V gene lookup returns CDR1 SGHRS and CDR2 YFSETQ. The treatment: oral pan-JAK inhibitor, 5-10 mg twice daily. Isolated RNA was reverse transcribed into cDNA used as the sequencing template. TCRdb's table, derived via immunoSEQ multiplex PCR, lists solely in-frame clones and lacks some. The table lists about 180,000 clones, about three fifths of them singletons, with 16% in the top ten. Study observations and caveats: One nonresponder leaves baseline CD8+ expansion's link to response uncertain. A great number of expanded lesional clones endured in scalp and blood during tofacitinib.

The receptor's source is a human donor with alopecia areata. The sample was CD4+ T cells sorted from blood, taken at approximately week 55, from a patient treated with tofacitinib. V and J are TRBV5-1 and TRBJ2-7; D not resolved. CDR3 sequence reads: CASSLAVGSKDEQYF. As DNA, the CDR3 is TGCGCCAGCAGCTTGGCTGTGGGTAGCAAGGACGAGCAGTACTTC.